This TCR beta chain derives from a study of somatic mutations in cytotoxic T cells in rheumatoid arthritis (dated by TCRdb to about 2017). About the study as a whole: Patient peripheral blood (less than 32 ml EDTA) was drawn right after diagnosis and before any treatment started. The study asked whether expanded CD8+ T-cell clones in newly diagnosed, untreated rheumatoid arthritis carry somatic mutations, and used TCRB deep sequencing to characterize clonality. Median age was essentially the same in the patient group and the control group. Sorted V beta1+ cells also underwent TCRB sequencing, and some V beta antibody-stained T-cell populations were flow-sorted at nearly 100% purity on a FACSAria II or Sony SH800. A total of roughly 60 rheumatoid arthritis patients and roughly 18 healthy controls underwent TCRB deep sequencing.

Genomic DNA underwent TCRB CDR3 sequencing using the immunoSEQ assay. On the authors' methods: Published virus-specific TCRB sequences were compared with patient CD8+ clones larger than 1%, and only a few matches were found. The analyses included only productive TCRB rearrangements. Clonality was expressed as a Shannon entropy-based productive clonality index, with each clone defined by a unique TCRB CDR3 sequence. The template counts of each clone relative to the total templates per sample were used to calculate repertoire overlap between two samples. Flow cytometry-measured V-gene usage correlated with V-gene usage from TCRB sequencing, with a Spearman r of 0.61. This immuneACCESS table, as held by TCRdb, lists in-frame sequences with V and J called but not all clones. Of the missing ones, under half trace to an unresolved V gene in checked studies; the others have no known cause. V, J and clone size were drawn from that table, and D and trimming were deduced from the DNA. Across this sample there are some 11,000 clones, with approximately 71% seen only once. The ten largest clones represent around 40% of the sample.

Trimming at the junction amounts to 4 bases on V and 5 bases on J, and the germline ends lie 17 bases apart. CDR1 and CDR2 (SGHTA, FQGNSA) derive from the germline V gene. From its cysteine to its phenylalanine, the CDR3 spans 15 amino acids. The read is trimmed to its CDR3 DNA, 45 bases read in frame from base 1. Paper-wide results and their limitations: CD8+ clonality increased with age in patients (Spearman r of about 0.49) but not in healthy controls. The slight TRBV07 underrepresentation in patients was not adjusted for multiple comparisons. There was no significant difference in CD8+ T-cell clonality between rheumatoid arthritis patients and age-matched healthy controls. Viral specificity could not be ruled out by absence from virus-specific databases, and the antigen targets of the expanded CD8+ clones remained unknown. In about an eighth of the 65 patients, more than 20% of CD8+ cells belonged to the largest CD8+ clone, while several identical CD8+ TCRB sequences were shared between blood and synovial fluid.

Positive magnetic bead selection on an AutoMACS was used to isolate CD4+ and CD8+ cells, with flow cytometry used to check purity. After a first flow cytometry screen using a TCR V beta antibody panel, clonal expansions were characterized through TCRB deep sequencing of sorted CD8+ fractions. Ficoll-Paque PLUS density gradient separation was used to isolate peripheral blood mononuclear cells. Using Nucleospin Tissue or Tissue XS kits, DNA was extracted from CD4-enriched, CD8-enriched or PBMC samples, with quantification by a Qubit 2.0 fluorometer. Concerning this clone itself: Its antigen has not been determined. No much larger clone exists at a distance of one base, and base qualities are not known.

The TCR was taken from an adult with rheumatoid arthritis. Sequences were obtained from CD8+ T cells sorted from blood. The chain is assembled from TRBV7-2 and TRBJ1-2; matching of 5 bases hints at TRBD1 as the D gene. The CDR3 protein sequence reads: CASSSTPPGKYGYTF. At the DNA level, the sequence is TGTGCCAGCAGCTCTACACCCCCAGGGAAGTATGGCTACACCTTC.